The rows below give T cell receptor beta chains drawn from one sample of a study of cytomegalovirus exposure and HLA in healthy donors. Sequencing was performed with immunoSEQ multiplex PCR; in TCRdb, only in-frame clones are kept and a portion is missing. The repertoire consists of about 130,000 clones, with 65% to 90% occurring once and the leading ten covering around 0.7%. The sequenced sample was PBMCs. The source of these receptors is a young man in good health and CMV-seronegative. The conserved cysteine and the conserved F or W are not part of the CDR3 here.

V: TRBV12-5; length: 12; J: TRBJ1-5; CDR3: ASGGTGEKQPQH
V: TRBV20-1; length: 6; J: TRBJ2-7; CDR3: SAPGQY
V: TRBV19; length: 17; J: TRBJ1-4; CDR3: ASSRGQGSPIVHNEKLF
V: TRBV27; length: 12; J: TRBJ1-1; CDR3: ASSPGTVPTEAF
V: TRBV5-6; length: 15; J: TRBJ2-5; CDR3: ASSRRTSGGMGETQY
V: TRBV7-2; length: 14; J: TRBJ1-4; CDR3: ASSLVGQGAKEKLF
V: TRBV30; length: 11; J: TRBJ1-2; CDR3: AWSRQGLNGYT
V: TRBV27; length: 17; J: TRBJ2-6; CDR3: ASSLFSDGIPSGANVLT
V: TRBV9; length: 12; J: TRBJ1-5; CDR3: ASSDSPGDQPQH
V: TRBV2; length: 9; J: TRBJ2-3; CDR3: ASSRTDTQY
V: TRBV2; length: 10; J: TRBJ1-2; CDR3: ASSDRSFGYT
V: TRBV4-1; length: 13; J: TRBJ2-7; CDR3: ASSPRTGEFYEQY
V: TRBV6-1; length: 15; J: TRBJ2-7; CDR3: ASSVSGTSGGAYEQY
V: TRBV4-3; length: 13; J: TRBJ1-2; CDR3: ASSQDVTGPYGYT
V: TRBV6-5; length: 9; J: TRBJ2-5; CDR3: ASQNAETQY
V: TRBV15; length: 13; J: TRBJ1-4; CDR3: ATRFPGTSNEKLF
V: TRBV4-2; length: 15; J: TRBJ2-7; CDR3: ASSQKGGGPLSYEQY
V: TRBV18; length: 11; J: TRBJ1-5; CDR3: ASSPQGNQPQH
V: TRBV15; length: 13; J: TRBJ2-2; CDR3: ATSRDPIDTGELF
V: TRBV4-3; length: 14; J: TRBJ2-2; CDR3: ASSQDGRGWTGELF
V: TRBV7-2; length: 11; J: TRBJ1-1; CDR3: ASSPTVITEAF
V: TRBV6-6; length: 14; J: TRBJ1-1; CDR3: ASSYPSVGSNTEAF
V: TRBV28; length: 12; J: TRBJ2-3; CDR3: ASSFGGAGDTQY
V: TRBV7-2; length: 15; J: TRBJ1-6; CDR3: ASSAWTGVSYNSPLH
V: TRBV25-1; length: 13; J: TRBJ1-6; CDR3: ASSGRLIRGSPLH
V: TRBV7-3; length: 14; J: TRBJ2-1; CDR3: ASSLMSGGAYNEQF
V: TRBV6-5; length: 11; J: TRBJ2-7; CDR3: ASSKDRGAEQY
V: TRBV29-1; length: 11; J: TRBJ2-2; CDR3: SVEERGAGELF
V: TRBV15; length: 11; J: TRBJ1-4; CDR3: ATSREGREKLF
V: TRBV9; length: 12; J: TRBJ1-1; CDR3: ASSPNRRGTEAF
V: TRBV4-3; length: 15; J: TRBJ1-3; CDR3: ASSQDPPGQKGNTIY
V: TRBV15; length: 15; J: TRBJ2-1; CDR3: ATSRVRGGGSYNEQF